This T cell receptor beta chain appears in the sequencing data of a study of Graves' ophthalmopathy and Graves' hyperthyroidism. Study context: Peripheral blood was gathered at first diagnosis, ahead of any treatment whatsoever. Overall study results and limits: Thyroid clonotypes that were expanded above 0.001 frequency mostly also appeared in blood.

As regards this clonotype: Its antigen remains unknown.

Other autoimmune diseases, uncontrolled infections, pregnancy or lactation excluded patients from enrollment. The evidence that diagnosis relied on was clinical symptoms, serum thyroxine, TRAb, thyroid ultrasound and orbital computed tomography. Investigators amplified TCR beta CDR3 regions from RNA transcripts. Scientists carried out first-round RT-PCR using HTBI primers and then a second-round multiplex PCR. TCRdb called the multiplex PCR reads again in MiXCR, with one record for every CDR3 protein. Of 650,000 to 800,000 distinct CDR3 sequences in the sample, roughly 39% are singletons; the top ten hold 2.5% to 3.5%. Sequenced sample: peripheral blood. The TCR sequence derives from an adult man with Graves' ophthalmopathy.

DNA for the CDR3: TGTGCCAGCAGCCGACGGGCGAGCTCCTACGAGCAGTACTTC. As protein: CASSRRASSYEQYF. This chain connects TRBV9 to TRBJ2-7; no reliable D call. Germline V gene data show CDR1 as SGDLS and CDR2 as YYNGEE. Trimming removed 4 bases from V and 0 bases from J, with 11 bases in between. The length of the CDR3 is 14 residues.